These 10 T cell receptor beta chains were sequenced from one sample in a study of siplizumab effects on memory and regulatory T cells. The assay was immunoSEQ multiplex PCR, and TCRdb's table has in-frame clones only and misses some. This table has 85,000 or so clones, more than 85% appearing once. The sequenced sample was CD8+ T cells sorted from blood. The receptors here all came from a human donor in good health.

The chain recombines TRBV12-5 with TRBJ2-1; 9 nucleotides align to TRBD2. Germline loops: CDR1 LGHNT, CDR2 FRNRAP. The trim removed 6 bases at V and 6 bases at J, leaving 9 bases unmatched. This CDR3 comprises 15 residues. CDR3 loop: CASGEPSGNGNEQFF. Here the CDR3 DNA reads TGTGCTAGTGGCGAACCTAGCGGGAATGGCAATGAGCAGTTCTTC.

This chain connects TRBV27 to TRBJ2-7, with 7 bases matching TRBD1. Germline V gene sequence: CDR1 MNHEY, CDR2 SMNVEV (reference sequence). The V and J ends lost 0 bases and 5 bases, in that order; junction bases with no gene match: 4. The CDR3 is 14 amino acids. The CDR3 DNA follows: TGTGCCAGCAGTTTATCGCAGACAGGGAACGAGCAGTACTTC. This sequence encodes CASSLSQTGNEQYF.

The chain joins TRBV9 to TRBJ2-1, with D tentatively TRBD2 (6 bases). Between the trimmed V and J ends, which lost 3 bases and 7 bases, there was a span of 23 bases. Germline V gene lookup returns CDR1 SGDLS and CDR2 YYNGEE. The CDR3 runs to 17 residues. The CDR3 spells CASSDRSRGGIFNEQFF. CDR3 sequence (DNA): TGTGCCAGCAGCGACCGGTCGAGAGGAGGGATCTTTAATGAGCAGTTCTTC.

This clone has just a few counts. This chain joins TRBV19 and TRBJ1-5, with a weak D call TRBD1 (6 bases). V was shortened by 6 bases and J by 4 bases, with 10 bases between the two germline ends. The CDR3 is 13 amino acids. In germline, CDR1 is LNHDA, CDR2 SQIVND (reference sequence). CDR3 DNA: TGTGCCAGTAGGTGGGGGGCAAATCAGCCCCAGCATTTT. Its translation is CASRWGANQPQHF.

The CDR3 spells CAWAADNSPLHF. Here the CDR3 DNA reads TGTGCCTGGGCGGCAGATAATTCACCCCTCCACTTT. This sequence joins TRBV30 and TRBJ1-6; no firm D call. In germline, CDR1 is GTSNPN, CDR2 SVGIG (reference sequence). V dropped 5 bases and J dropped 5 bases, with 7 bases sitting between them. The CDR3 has 12 residues.

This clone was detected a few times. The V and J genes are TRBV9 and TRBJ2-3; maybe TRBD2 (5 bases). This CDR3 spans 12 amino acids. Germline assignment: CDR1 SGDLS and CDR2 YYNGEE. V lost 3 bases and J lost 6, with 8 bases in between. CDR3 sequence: CASSGLLDTQYF. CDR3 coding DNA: TGTGCCAGCAGCGGACTATTGGATACGCAGTATTTT.

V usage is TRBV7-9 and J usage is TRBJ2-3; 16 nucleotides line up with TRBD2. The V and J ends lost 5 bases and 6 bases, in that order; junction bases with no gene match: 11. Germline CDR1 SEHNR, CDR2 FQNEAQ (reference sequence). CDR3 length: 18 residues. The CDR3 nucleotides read TGTGCCAGCAGCCCCGGGACTAGCGGGAGGGAGTTCTGGGATACGCAGTATTTT. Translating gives CASSPGTSGREFWDTQYF.

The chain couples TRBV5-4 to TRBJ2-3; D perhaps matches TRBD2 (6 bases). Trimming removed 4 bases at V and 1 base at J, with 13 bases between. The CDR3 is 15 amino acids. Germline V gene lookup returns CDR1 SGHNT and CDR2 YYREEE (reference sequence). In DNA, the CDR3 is TGTGCCAGCAGCACCCGGGAGAGCGGCACAGATACGCAGTATTTT. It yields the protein CASSTRESGTDTQYF.

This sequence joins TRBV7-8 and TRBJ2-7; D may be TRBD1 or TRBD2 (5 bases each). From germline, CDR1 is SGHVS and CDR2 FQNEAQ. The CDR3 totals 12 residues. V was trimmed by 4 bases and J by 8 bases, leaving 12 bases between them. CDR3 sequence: CASSWDPEKQYF. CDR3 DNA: TGTGCCAGCAGCTGGGACCCTGAGAAGCAGTACTTC.

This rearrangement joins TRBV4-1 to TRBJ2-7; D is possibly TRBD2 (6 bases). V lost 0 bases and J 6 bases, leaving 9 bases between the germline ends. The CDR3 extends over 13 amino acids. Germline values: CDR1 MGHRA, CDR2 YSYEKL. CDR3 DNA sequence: TGCGCCAGCAGCCAAGATGCCGGGGGCGAGCAGTACTTC. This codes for CASSQDAGGEQYF.